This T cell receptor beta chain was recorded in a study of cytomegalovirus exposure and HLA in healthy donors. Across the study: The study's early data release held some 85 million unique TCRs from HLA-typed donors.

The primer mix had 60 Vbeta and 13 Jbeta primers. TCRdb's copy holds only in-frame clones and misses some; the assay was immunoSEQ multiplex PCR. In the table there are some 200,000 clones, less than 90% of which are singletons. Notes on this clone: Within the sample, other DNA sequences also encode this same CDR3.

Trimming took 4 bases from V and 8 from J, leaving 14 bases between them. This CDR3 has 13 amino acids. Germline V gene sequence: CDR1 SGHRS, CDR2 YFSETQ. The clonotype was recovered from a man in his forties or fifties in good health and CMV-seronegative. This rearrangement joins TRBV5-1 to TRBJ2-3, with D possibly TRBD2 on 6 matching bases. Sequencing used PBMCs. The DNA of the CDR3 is TGCGCCAGCAGCCCGGGCGGGGCGGGTACGCAGTATTTT. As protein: CASSPGGAGTQYF.